The 14 T cell receptor beta chains listed next were all sequenced from one sample in a study of blood T cell repertoires in COVID-19. Libraries were prepared by immunoSEQ multiplex PCR; TCRdb keeps only in-frame clonotypes and omits some of them. Found here are 150,000 to 200,000 clones, around 85% of them singletons; the top ten hold roughly 8.8%. Sequenced material: peripheral blood. Every receptor here comes from a woman aged 80 or over with COVID-19, enrolled during active disease.

The rearrangement joins TRBV5-4 to TRBJ2-1; tentatively, D is TRBD2 (7 bases). Germline assignment: CDR1 SGHNT and CDR2 YYREEE (reference sequence). The CDR3 covers 15 residues. V gave up 0 bases and J gave up 8 bases, with 15 bases separating them. CDR3 sequence: CASSLGGGAFDEQFF. CDR3 DNA: TGTGCCAGCAGCTTGGGAGGGGGGGCCTTCGATGAGCAGTTCTTC.

This chain connects TRBV3-1 (or the pseudogene TRBV3-2) to TRBJ1-2; TRBD1 agrees at 7 bases. The V and J ends lost 3 bases and 7 bases, in that order; junction bases with no gene match: 5. The CDR3 contains 13 residues. Germline values: CDR1 LGHDT, CDR2 YNNKEL (reference sequence). The CDR3 nucleotides are TGTGCCAGCAGCCATGACAGGGAGAGTGGCTACACCTTC. Residues: CASSHDRESGYTF.

The chain joins TRBV12-3 or TRBV12-4 to TRBJ2-7, with a weak D call TRBD2 (5 bases). There are 13 residues in the CDR3. Trimming took off 6 bases at V and 6 bases at J, with 15 bases between the two ends. Here the CDR3 reads CASSPQRIGEQYF. CDR3 nucleotide sequence: TGTGCCAGCAGCCCACAGCGGATAGGCGAGCAGTACTTC.

The genes are TRBV7-3 and TRBJ2-7; D is uncertain. Germline V lookup: CDR1 SGHTA, CDR2 FQGTGA. The CDR3 covers 14 residues. With 1 base removed from V and 0 bases from J, the gap between germline ends came to 7 bases. CDR3 region: CASSLMYGSYEQYF. For the CDR3, the DNA is TGTGCCAGCAGCTTAATGTACGGCTCCTACGAGCAGTACTTC.

The V call is TRBV28, the J call TRBJ2-5, with a tentative D call TRBD1 (5 bases). The V end was cut by 2 bases, the J end by 2 bases, with 6 bases between. Germline assignment: CDR1 MDHEN and CDR2 SYDVKM. This CDR3 is built from 13 residues. The CDR3 DNA is TGTGCCAGCAGTTTACGACAGCAAGAGACCCAGTACTTC. It specifies CASSLRQQETQYF.

The V call is TRBV2, the J call TRBJ1-1, with 7 bases aligning to TRBD1. The germline V gene has CDR1 SNHLY and CDR2 FYNNEI. The CDR3 consists of 14 residues. Trimming cost V 5 bases and J 2 bases; bases outside gene matches: 5. The CDR3 protein is CASSPGQSNTEAFF. The DNA for the CDR3 is TGTGCCAGCAGTCCGGGACAGAGCAACACTGAAGCTTTCTTT. Filled out from reference TRBV2 and TRBJ1-1, the complete variable domain reads EPEVTQTPSHQVTQMGQEVILRCVPISNHLYFYWYRQILGQKVEFLVSFYNNEISEKSEIFDDQFSVERPDGSNFTLKIRSTKLEDSAMYFCASSPGQSNTEAFFGQGTRLTVV.

This sequence joins TRBV9 and TRBJ2-3; D is possibly TRBD2 (6 bases). The CDR3 sequence is 16 residues long. CDR1 is SGDLS, CDR2 YYNGEE, per germline. With 3 bases removed from V and 0 bases from J, the gap between germline ends came to 14 bases. CDR3 nucleotide sequence: TGTGCCAGCAGCGACGGTGGGGGGACTAGCACAGATACGCAGTATTTT. Translating gives CASSDGGGTSTDTQYF.

This clone appeared a single time. This sequence joins TRBV24-1 and TRBJ2-7; 10 bases agree with TRBD1. The V gene's germline CDR1 is KGHDR and CDR2 SFDVKD. This CDR3 region has 13 residues. The ends lost 3 bases at V and 7 bases at J; junction bases unmatched: 2. CDR3 sequence (DNA): TGTGCCACCAGTGATCCGGACAGGGGGGAGCAGTACTTC. Protein sequence: CATSDPDRGEQYF.

The gene calls are TRBV4-2 and TRBJ2-3; 8 nucleotides line up with TRBD2. The CDR3 loop spans 15 amino acids. V dropped 1 base and J dropped 5; count of bases not matched to a gene: 5. Per germline, CDR1 LGHNA and CDR2 YNFKEQ. The CDR3 region is CASSQAGGGLDTQYF. The CDR3 DNA reads as TGTGCCAGCAGCCAAGCTGGCGGGGGGTTAGATACGCAGTATTTT.

For the CDR3, the DNA is TGTGCCAGCTCACCACCGCGGAGTGCTGGTTCACCCCTCCACTTT. Its translation is CASSPPRSAGSPLHF. V is TRBV18 and J is TRBJ1-6; D uncertain. V dropped 0 bases and J dropped 9 bases, with 12 bases sitting between them. CDR3 length: 15 residues. CDR1 is KGHSH and CDR2 is LQKENI in the germline V gene.

The rearrangement uses TRBV6-4 and TRBJ1-1; possibly TRBD1 for D (5 bases). The germline V gene encodes CDR1 MRHNA and CDR2 SNTAGT. V gave up 9 bases and J gave up 3 bases, with 14 bases separating them. The CDR3 consists of 13 residues. The CDR3 DNA reads as TGTGCCAGGGCGGGGGTAAGGGACACTGAAGCTTTCTTT. It specifies CARAGVRDTEAFF.

The rearrangement joins TRBV5-6 to TRBJ2-5; 7 nucleotides agree with TRBD1. Germline V gene lookup returns CDR1 SGHDT and CDR2 YYEEEE. The V and J ends lost 1 base and 1 base, in that order; junction bases with no gene match: 4. The CDR3 sequence is 15 residues long. The CDR3 DNA follows: TGTGCCAGCAGCTTGTGGGGGACAGCCCAAGAGACCCAGTACTTC. Encoded protein: CASSLWGTAQETQYF.

The chain uses TRBV25-1 and TRBJ2-5; tentatively, D is TRBD2 (5 bases). The CDR3 loop spans 13 amino acids. Per the germline V gene, CDR1 is MGHDK and CDR2 is SYGVNS. Trimming left V 7 bases short and J 4 bases short, with 13 bases between. The CDR3 sequence is CASTLSGRETQYF. The CDR3 nucleotides are TGTGCCAGCACCCTGTCGGGGAGAGAGACCCAGTACTTC.

The rearrangement joins TRBV5-4 to TRBJ1-2; 10 bases align to TRBD1. Germline-derived CDR1 and CDR2 are SGHNT and YYREEE (reference sequence). CDR3 length: 14 residues. V lost 4 bases, J lost 7 bases, and 7 bases stayed unmatched. The CDR3, as DNA: TGTGCCAGCAGCCCAGGGACAGGGGTTTTTGGCTACACCTTC. Translation: CASSPGTGVFGYTF. Full variable domain (missing parts from reference TRBV5-4 and TRBJ1-2): ETGVTQSPTHLIKTRGQQVTLRCSSQSGHNTVSWYQQALGQGPQFIFQYYREEENGRGNFPPRFSGLQFPNYSSELNVNALELDDSALYLCASSPGTGVFGYTFGSGTRLTVV.